These 25 T cell receptor beta chains were all obtained from the same sample, sequenced in a study of blood T cells in healthy people across ages. The use of a sample-barcoded 5' primer and a J-beta primer mix characterized a second PCR of roughly 6 to 12 cycles. Via MiXCR, TCRdb re-called the 5' RACE reads, giving one row per CDR3 protein. The data show some 790,000 distinct CDR3 sequences, under 30% seen once. The sample consisted of blood. The source of these receptors is a woman over 75 in good health.

This clonotype was seen a few times. A much larger clone differs by one base, so this may be a read error. The rearrangement links TRBV10-3 to TRBJ2-5; TRBD2 aligns across 10 bases. Germline loops: CDR1 ENHRY, CDR2 SYGVKD. This CDR3 has 12 amino acids. Trimming took 2 bases from V and 11 from J; bases not matched to a gene: 2. CDR3 sequence reads: CAISEQAGGQYF. In DNA form, the CDR3 reads TGTGCCATCAGTGAGCAAGCGGGGGGGCAGTACTTC.

The J gene is TRBJ2-2, the V gene TRBV12-3 or TRBV12-4, with 8 nucleotides matching TRBD2. The CDR3 extends over 14 amino acids. J was trimmed by 5 bases and V by 7 bases; bases with no gene match: 6. The CDR3 is CASNGGGKTGELFF. DNA of the CDR3: TGTGCCAGCAACGGGGGGGGAAAAACCGGGGAGCTGTTTTTT.

This clonotype was counted at least ten times. The chain is built from TRBV6-2 or TRBV6-3 and TRBJ2-5, with 8 positions matching TRBD1. CDR3 length: 15 residues. Looked up from germline, CDR1 is MNHEY and CDR2 is SVGEGT. The ends lost 5 bases at V and 1 base at J; junction bases unmatched: 6. The CDR3 DNA reads as TGTGCCAGCAGTCTTTCCAGGGGGCTCCAAGAGACCCAGTACTTC. This sequence encodes CASSLSRGLQETQYF.

This clonotype came up many times. CDR3 bases: TGCAGTGCTAGGCTAGCGGGAAACCAAGAGACCCAGTACTTC. Protein product: CSARLAGNQETQYF. This chain links TRBV20-1 with TRBJ2-5; 9 nucleotides align to TRBD2. V lost 3 bases and J lost 0; bases outside the gene matches: 2. Looked up from germline, CDR1 is DFQATT and CDR2 is SNEGSKA (reference sequence). The CDR3 spans 14 residues.

This clonotype has a count of ten or more. This chain joins TRBV12-3 or TRBV12-4 and TRBJ1-1; D perhaps matches TRBD1 (6 bases). V was shortened by 4 bases and J by 0 bases, with 9 bases between the two germline ends. The CDR3 covers 14 residues. This CDR3 reads CASSSAGVNTEAFF. For the CDR3, the DNA is TGTGCCAGCAGTTCGGCAGGGGTGAACACTGAAGCTTTCTTT.

This clonotype has a count of ten or more. The V and J genes are TRBV13 and TRBJ1-2, with a weak D call TRBD1 (5 bases). This CDR3 region has 18 residues. V gave up 0 bases and J gave up 3 bases, with 20 bases separating them. CDR1 and CDR2 from the germline V gene are PRHDT and FYEKMQ (reference sequence). The CDR3 loop is CASSLGASGRGVYYGYTF. CDR3 bases: TGTGCCAGCAGCTTAGGCGCATCAGGAAGAGGGGTCTACTATGGCTACACCTTC.

This chain links TRBV12-3 or TRBV12-4 with TRBJ2-3, with D possibly being TRBD2 (6 bases). The CDR3 is 15 residues long. Trimming left V 6 bases short and J 1 base short, with 14 bases between. CDR3 amino acids: CASSHGSAGTDTQYF. CDR3 DNA sequence: TGTGCCAGCAGCCACGGGAGCGCGGGCACAGATACGCAGTATTTT.

This clonotype was detected only a few times. The chain couples TRBV6-4 to TRBJ2-3; TRBD2 aligns across 7 bases. The CDR3 is made up of 14 amino acids. From germline, CDR1 is MRHNA and CDR2 SNTAGT. V lost 5 bases, J lost 2 bases, and 4 bases stayed unmatched. CDR3 nucleotides: TGTGCCAGCAGTACCACTAGCGCCACAGATACGCAGTATTTT. It codes for CASSTTSATDTQYF.

The CDR3 coding sequence is TGTGCCAGCAGCTGGGGACAGGGACGGCTGGAAAAACTGTTTTTT. As protein: CASSWGQGRLEKLFF. This sequence joins TRBV7-9 and TRBJ1-4, with 9 bases matching TRBD1. The CDR3 extends over 15 amino acids. The trim removed 4 bases at V and 8 bases at J, leaving 8 bases unmatched. Germline assignment: CDR1 SEHNR and CDR2 FQNEAQ (reference sequence).

The V call is TRBV6-6, the J call TRBJ2-1; D is possibly TRBD1 (5 bases). V was cut by 5 bases and J by 11 bases, with 13 bases left in between. Germline CDR1 is MNHNY and CDR2 is SVGAGI (reference sequence). The CDR3 loop spans 12 amino acids. CDR3 nucleotides: TGTGCCAGCAGTCCTCAGGGAAATAAGCAGTTCTTC. Translated: CASSPQGNKQFF.

This clonotype was seen repeatedly, ten times or more. The V and J genes are TRBV11-1 and TRBJ1-2, with 7 bases that match TRBD1. Trimming cost V 4 bases and J 4 bases; bases outside gene matches: 9. Germline lookup yields CDR1 SGHAT and CDR2 FQDESV (reference sequence). This CDR3 has 15 amino acids. The CDR3 loop is CASSYDRAVPYGYTF. The CDR3, as DNA: TGTGCCAGCAGCTATGACAGGGCAGTTCCCTATGGCTACACCTTC.

This clonotype was detected many times. CDR3 region: CSALTGLEAFF. The DNA of the CDR3 is TGCAGCGCCTTGACAGGGCTTGAAGCTTTCTTT. J is TRBJ1-1 and V is TRBV29-1; TRBD1 matches 7 bases. The junction had 6 bases not matched to a gene; V was cut back by 7 bases and J by 7 bases. Germline V lookup: CDR1 SQVTM, CDR2 ANQGSEA. The CDR3 is made up of 11 amino acids.

This clonotype has a handful of counts. This chain joins TRBV20-1 and TRBJ1-6; D may be TRBD1 (6 bases). The CDR3 loop spans 17 amino acids. The germline gives CDR1 DFQATT, CDR2 SNEGSKA (reference sequence). With 0 bases removed from V and 7 bases from J, the gap between germline ends came to 19 bases. CDR3 sequence: CSARDGGHSGPNSPLHF. CDR3 sequence (DNA): TGCAGTGCTAGAGATGGGGGGCACAGCGGTCCCAATTCACCCCTCCACTTT.

This chain links TRBV10-3 with TRBJ2-3, with 9 positions matching TRBD1. The CDR3 contains 14 residues. The V gene end was trimmed by 5 bases and the J gene end by 1 base; junction bases not matched to a gene: 1. Germline CDR1 and CDR2: ENHRY and SYGVKD. CDR3 in amino acids: CAISRTGGTDTQYF. Here the CDR3 DNA reads TGTGCCATCAGTAGGACAGGGGGCACAGATACGCAGTATTTT.

V and J are TRBV7-9 and TRBJ1-1; D is undetermined. CDR3 length equals 13 residues. V gave up 6 bases and J gave up 4 bases, with 12 bases separating them. Per germline, CDR1 SEHNR and CDR2 FQNEAQ (reference sequence). Here the CDR3 DNA reads TGTGCCAGCAGTTCCGACGGATGCACTGAAGCTTTCTTT. This gives the protein CASSSDGCTEAFF.

This clonotype was detected only a few times. The chain has TRBV7-3 and TRBJ2-5, with TRBD2 identical over 15 bases. The germline CDR1 and CDR2 sequences are SGHTA and FQGTGA. V trimming: 5 bases; J trimming: 5 bases; junction bases outside the gene matches: 6. This CDR3 is 16 amino acids long. CDR3 residues: CASSPGTSGGRETQYF. The CDR3 DNA is TGTGCCAGCAGCCCGGGGACTAGCGGGGGGCGGGAGACCCAGTACTTC.

This clonotype was detected a few times. CDR3 loop: CASSQTGATEAFF. The CDR3 bases are TGTGCCAGCAGCCAAACAGGGGCCACTGAAGCTTTCTTT. The chain uses TRBV7-2 and TRBJ1-1, with 7 bases lining up with TRBD1. V dropped 5 bases and J dropped 4; count of bases not matched to a gene: 4. The CDR3 covers 13 residues. Germline V gene data show CDR1 as SGHTA and CDR2 as FQGNSA.

This clonotype was counted only a few times. This may stem from a read error, because a much larger clone lies one nucleotide away. This sequence joins TRBV7-2 and TRBJ2-1; no firm D call. V was pared by 6 bases and J by 3 bases, with 6 bases between. CDR1 is SGHTA and CDR2 is FQGNSA in the germline V gene. The CDR3 is 12 amino acids. CDR3: CASSPNYNEQFF. The CDR3 DNA reads TGTGCCAGCAGTCCCAACTACAATGAGCAGTTCTTC.

This clonotype occurred many times. The V and J genes are TRBV20-1 and TRBJ2-3; 8 bases map to TRBD2. The CDR3 contains 14 residues. Per germline, CDR1 DFQATT and CDR2 SNEGSKA (reference sequence). V was clipped by 2 bases and J by 2 bases; unmatched bases: 3. DNA of the CDR3: TGCAGTGCTAGACCAGCGGGGGTCACAGATACGCAGTATTTT. Residues: CSARPAGVTDTQYF.

Of note for this clonotype: A much more abundant neighbour one base away suggests this may be a read error. The chain employs TRBV7-7 and TRBJ2-5, with 9 bases lining up with TRBD1. V lost 5 bases to trimming and J lost 11 bases; unmatched junction nucleotides: 15. The CDR3 totals 15 residues. The V gene's germline CDR1 is SSHAT and CDR2 FNYEAQ (reference sequence). The CDR3 loop is CASSAGTGSNNEQYF. Written as DNA, the CDR3 is TGTGCCAGCAGCGCCGGGACAGGGTCAAACAATGAGCAGTACTTC. The complete variable domain, with remaining parts taken from reference TRBV7-7 and TRBJ2-5, reads GAGVSQSPRYKVTKRGQDVTLRCDPISSHATLYWYQQALGQGPEFLTYFNYEAQPDKSGLPSDRFSAERPEGSISTLTIQRTEQRDSAMYRCASSAGTGSNNEQYFGPGTRLLVL.

The chain has TRBV7-2 and TRBJ2-1, with 8 bases that match TRBD2. Trimming removed 5 bases from V and 4 bases from J; junction bases left unmatched: 10. Germline-derived CDR1 and CDR2 are SGHTA and FQGNSA. The length of the CDR3 is 16 residues. This CDR3 reads CASSVKLAVRYNEQFF. CDR3 DNA sequence: TGTGCCAGCAGCGTTAAACTAGCGGTGCGGTACAATGAGCAGTTCTTC.

This clonotype was seen repeatedly, ten times or more. The chain carries TRBV5-1 and TRBJ1-4; D gene uncertain. V was pared by 7 bases and J by 0 bases, with 7 bases between. Germline CDR1 and CDR2: SGHRS and YFSETQ. CDR3 size: 13 residues. In nucleotides, the CDR3 is TGCGCCAGCTGTACTGCAACTAATGAAAAACTGTTTTTT. Translated, it gives CASCTATNEKLFF. Full variable domain (missing parts from reference TRBV5-1 and TRBJ1-4): KAGVTQTPRYLIKTRGQQVTLSCSPISGHRSVSWYQQTPGQGLQFLFEYFSETQRNKGNFPGRFSGRQFSNSRSEMNVSTLELGDSALYLCASCTATNEKLFFGSGTQLSVL.

This clonotype was counted many times. J is TRBJ2-3 and V is TRBV6-5, with 9 bases matching TRBD2. The germline gives CDR1 MNHEY, CDR2 SVGAGI. V lost 6 bases, J lost 1 base, and 8 bases stayed unmatched. The length of the CDR3 is 16 residues. CDR3 nucleotide sequence: TGTGCCAGCAGAACAAGACTAGCGGACCGCACAGATACGCAGTATTTT. This codes for CASRTRLADRTDTQYF.

This clonotype came up a few times. The chain combines TRBV19 with TRBJ2-7; D is possibly TRBD2 (7 bases). TRBJ2-5 explains the end of the DNA better; the J call may be wrong. The CDR3 spans 16 residues. CDR1 is LNHDA and CDR2 is SQIVND in the germline V gene (reference sequence). The CDR3 here is CASSNLRGHDGETQYF. CDR3 sequence (DNA): TGTGCCAGTAGTAATTTGCGGGGGCACGATGGGGAGACCCAGTACTTC.

This clonotype has a count of ten or more. The genes are TRBV7-9 and TRBJ2-5; a weak D match, TRBD1 (6 bases). The ends were cut back, 5 bases at V and 3 bases at J, with 22 bases in the middle. This CDR3 has 17 residues. Looked up from germline, CDR1 is SEHNR and CDR2 is FQNEAQ (reference sequence). The CDR3 sequence is CASSPSTRARGKETQYF. CDR3 bases: TGTGCCAGCAGCCCAAGTACGAGGGCGAGGGGGAAAGAGACCCAGTACTTC.